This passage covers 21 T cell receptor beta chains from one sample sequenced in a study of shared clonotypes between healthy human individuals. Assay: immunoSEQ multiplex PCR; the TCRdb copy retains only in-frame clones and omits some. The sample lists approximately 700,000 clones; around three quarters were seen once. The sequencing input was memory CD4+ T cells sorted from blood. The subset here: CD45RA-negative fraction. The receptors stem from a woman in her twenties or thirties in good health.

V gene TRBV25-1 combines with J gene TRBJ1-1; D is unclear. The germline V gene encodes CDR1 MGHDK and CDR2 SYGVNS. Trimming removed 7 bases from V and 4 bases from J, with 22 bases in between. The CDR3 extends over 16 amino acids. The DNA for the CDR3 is TGTGCCAGCATCCACCCCTCAGGAATCGAGATCACTGAAGCTTTCTTT. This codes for CASIHPSGIEITEAFF.

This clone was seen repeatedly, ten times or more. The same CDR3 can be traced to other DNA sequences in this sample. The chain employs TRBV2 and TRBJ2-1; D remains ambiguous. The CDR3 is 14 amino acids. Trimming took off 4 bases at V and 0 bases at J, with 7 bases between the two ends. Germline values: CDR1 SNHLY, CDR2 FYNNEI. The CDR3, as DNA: TGTGCCAGCAGTGGACCACTCTCCTACAATGAGCAGTTCTTC. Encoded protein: CASSGPLSYNEQFF.

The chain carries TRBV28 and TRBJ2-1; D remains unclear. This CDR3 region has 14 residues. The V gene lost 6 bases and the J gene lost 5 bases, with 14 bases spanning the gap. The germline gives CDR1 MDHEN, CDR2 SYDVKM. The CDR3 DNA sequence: TGTGCCAGCAGCCCCCTTCTCCCCAACAATGAGCAGTTCTTC. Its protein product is CASSPLLPNNEQFF.

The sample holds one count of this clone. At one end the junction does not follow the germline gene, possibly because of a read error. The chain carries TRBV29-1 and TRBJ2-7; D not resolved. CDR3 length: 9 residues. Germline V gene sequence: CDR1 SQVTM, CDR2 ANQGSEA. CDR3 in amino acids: CSPASPVDF. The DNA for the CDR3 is TGCAGCCCGGCCAGCCCCGTGGACTTC.

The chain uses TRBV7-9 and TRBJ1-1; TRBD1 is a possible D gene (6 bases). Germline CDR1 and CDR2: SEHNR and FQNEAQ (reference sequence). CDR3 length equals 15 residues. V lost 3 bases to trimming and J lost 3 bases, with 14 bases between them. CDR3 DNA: TGTGCCAGCAGCTTGACAGGAGGACGACACACTGAAGCTTTCTTT. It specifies CASSLTGGRHTEAFF.

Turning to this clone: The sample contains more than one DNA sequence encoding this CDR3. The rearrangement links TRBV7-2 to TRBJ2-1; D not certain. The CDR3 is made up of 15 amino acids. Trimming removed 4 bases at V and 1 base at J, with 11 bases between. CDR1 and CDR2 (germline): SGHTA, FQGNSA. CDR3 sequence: CASSSQRDSYNEQFF. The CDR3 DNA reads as TGTGCCAGCAGCTCCCAGCGTGATTCCTACAATGAGCAGTTCTTC.

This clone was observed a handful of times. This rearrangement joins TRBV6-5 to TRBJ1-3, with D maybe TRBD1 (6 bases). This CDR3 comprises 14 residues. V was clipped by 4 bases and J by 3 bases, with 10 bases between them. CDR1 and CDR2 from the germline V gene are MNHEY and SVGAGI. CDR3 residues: CASSSGTIGNTIYF. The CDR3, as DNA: TGTGCCAGCAGTTCCGGGACAATTGGAAACACCATATATTTT.

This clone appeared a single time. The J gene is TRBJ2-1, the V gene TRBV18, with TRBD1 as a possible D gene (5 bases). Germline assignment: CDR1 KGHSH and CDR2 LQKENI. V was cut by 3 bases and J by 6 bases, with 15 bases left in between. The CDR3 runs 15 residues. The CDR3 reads CASSPYQDKSNEQFF. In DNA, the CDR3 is TGTGCCAGCTCACCTTATCAGGACAAGTCCAATGAGCAGTTCTTC.

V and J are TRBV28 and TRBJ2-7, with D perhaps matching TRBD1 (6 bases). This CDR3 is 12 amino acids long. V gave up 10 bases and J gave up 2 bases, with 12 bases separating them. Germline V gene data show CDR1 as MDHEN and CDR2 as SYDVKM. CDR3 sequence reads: CATHRDAYEQYF. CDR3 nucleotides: TGTGCCACCCACAGGGACGCCTACGAGCAGTACTTC.

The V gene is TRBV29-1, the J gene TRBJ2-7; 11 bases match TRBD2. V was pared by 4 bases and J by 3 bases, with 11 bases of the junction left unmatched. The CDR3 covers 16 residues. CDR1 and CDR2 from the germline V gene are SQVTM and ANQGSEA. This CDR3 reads CSVGRGRTSGFYEQYF. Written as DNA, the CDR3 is TGCAGCGTTGGCAGGGGGCGGACTAGCGGGTTCTACGAGCAGTACTTC.

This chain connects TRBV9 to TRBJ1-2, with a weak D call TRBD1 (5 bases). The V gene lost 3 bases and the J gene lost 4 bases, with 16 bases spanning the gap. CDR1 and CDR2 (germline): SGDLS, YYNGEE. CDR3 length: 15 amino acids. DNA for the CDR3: TGTGCCAGCAGCGGCATTACGGGGGGTACCTATGGCTACACCTTC. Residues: CASSGITGGTYGYTF.

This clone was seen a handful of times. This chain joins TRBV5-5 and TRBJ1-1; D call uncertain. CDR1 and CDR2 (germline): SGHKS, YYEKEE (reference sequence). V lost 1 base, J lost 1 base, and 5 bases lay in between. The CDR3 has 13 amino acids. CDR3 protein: CASSLWGNTEAFF. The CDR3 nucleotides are TGTGCCAGCAGCTTGTGGGGGAACACTGAAGCTTTCTTT.

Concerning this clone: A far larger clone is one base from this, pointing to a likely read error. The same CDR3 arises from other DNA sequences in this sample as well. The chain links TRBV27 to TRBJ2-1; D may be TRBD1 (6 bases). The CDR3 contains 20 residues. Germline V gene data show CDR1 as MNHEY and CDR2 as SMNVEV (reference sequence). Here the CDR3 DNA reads TGTGCCAGCAGTTTCGATACCCCGGGCAGGGGAGACGGGTCCTACAATGAACAGTTCTTC. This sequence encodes CASSFDTPGRGDGSYNEQFF.

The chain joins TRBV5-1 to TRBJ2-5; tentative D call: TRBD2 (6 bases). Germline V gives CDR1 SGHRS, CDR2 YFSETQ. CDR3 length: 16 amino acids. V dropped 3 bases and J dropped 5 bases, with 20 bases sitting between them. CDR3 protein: CASSSGWVAGGETQYF. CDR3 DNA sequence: TGCGCCAGCAGCTCTGGGTGGGTTGCAGGAGGGGAGACCCAGTACTTC.

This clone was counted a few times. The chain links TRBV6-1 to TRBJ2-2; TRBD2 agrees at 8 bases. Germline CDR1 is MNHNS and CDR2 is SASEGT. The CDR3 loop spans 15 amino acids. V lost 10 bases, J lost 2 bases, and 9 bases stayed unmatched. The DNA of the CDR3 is TGTGCCATCGAGAGACTAGCGCCTAACACCGGGGAGCTGTTTTTT. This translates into CAIERLAPNTGELFF.

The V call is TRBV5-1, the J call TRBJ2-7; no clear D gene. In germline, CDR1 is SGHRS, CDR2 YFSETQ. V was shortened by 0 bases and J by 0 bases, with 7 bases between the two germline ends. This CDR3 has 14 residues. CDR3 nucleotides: TGCGCCAGCAGCTTGGAGTGGAGCTCCTACGAGCAGTACTTC. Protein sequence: CASSLEWSSYEQYF.

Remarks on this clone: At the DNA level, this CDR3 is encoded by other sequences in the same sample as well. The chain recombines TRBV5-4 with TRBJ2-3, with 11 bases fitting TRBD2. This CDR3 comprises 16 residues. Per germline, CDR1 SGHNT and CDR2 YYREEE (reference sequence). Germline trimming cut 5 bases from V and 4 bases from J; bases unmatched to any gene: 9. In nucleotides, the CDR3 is TGTGCCAGCAGACCGGACTCTAGCGGGGGGTCAGATACGCAGTATTTT. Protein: CASRPDSSGGSDTQYF.

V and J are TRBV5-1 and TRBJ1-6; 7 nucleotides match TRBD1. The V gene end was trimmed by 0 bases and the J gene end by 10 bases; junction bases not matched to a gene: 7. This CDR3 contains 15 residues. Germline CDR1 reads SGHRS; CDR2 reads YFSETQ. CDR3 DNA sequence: TGCGCCAGCAGCTTGGGACAGGGTAGTTACTCACCCCTCCACTTT. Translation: CASSLGQGSYSPLHF.

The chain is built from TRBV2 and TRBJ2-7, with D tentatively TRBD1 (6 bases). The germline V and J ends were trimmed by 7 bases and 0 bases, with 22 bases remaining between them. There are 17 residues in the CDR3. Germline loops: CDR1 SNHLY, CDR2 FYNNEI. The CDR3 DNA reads TGTGCCAGCACTTTATTTCGGACCGGGACAAACTCCTACGAGCAGTACTTC. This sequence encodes CASTLFRTGTNSYEQYF.

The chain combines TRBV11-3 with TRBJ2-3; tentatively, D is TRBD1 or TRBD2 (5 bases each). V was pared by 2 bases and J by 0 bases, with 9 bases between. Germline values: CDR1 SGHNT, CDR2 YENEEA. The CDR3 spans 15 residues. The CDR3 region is CASSLNGASTDTQYF. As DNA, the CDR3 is TGTGCCAGCAGCTTAAACGGGGCTAGCACAGATACGCAGTATTTT.

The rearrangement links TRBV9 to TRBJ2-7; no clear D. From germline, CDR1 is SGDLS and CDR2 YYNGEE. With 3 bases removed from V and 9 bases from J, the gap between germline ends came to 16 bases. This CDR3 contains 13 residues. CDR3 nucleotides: TGTGCCAGCAGCGCTAGTGGTGGGTTGATGCAGTACTTC. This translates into CASSASGGLMQYF.